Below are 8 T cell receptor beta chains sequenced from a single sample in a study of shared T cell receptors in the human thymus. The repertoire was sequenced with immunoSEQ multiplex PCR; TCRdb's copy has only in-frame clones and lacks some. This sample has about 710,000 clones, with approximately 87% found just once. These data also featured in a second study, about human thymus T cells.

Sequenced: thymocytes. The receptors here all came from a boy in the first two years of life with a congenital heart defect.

The chain's CDR3 is CAISESLGQGATQYF. In nucleotides, the CDR3 is TGTGCCATCAGTGAATCTCTAGGACAGGGTGCGACCCAGTACTTC. The V call is TRBV10-3, the J call TRBJ2-5; 8 bases fit TRBD1. The CDR3 sequence is 15 residues long. With V trimmed by 3 bases and J by 7 bases, 10 bases remained unmatched. The germline V gene encodes CDR1 ENHRY and CDR2 SYGVKD.

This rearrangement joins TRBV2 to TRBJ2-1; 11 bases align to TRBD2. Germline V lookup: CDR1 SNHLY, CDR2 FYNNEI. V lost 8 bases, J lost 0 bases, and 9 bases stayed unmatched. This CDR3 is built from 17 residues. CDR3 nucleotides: TGTGCCAGCCCAGGACTAGCGGGCCTTCACTCCTACAATGAGCAGTTCTTC. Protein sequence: CASPGLAGLHSYNEQFF.

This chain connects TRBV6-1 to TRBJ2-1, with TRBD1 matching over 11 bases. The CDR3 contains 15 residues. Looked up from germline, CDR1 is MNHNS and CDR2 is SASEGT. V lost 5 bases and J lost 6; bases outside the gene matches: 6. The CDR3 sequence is CASSRGTGGPNEQFF. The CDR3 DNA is TGTGCCAGCAGTCGGGGGACAGGGGGGCCCAATGAGCAGTTCTTC.

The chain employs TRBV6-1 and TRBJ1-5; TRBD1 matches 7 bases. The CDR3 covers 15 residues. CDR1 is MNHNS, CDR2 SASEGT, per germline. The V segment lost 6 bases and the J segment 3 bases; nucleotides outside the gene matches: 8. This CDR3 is CASRPRDSSNQPQHF. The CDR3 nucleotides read TGTGCCAGCAGGCCCCGGGACAGCTCCAATCAGCCCCAGCATTTT.

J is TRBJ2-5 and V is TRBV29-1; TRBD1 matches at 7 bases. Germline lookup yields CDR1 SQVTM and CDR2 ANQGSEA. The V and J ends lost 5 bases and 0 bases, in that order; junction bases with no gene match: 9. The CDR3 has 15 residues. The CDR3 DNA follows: TGCAGCGTTATGACAGGGAAGTGGGACCAAGAGACCCAGTACTTC. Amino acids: CSVMTGKWDQETQYF.

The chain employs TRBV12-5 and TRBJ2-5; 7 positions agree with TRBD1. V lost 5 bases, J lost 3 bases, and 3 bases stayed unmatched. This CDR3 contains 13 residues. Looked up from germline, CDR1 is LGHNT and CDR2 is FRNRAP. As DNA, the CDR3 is TGTGCTAGTGGTCTCGACAGGGAAGAGACCCAGTACTTC. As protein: CASGLDREETQYF.

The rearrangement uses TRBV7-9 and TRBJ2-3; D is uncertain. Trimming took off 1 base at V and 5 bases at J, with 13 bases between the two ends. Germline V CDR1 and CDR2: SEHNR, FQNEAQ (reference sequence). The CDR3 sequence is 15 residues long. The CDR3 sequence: CASSLELPGEDTQYF. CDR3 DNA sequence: TGTGCCAGCAGCTTAGAACTACCCGGAGAAGATACGCAGTATTTT.

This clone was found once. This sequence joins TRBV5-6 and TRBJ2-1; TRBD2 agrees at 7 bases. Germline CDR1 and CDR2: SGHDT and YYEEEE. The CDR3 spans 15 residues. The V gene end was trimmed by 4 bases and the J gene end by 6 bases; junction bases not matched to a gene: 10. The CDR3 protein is CASSVSGTFSNEQFF. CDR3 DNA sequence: TGTGCCAGCAGCGTGAGCGGGACCTTCTCCAATGAGCAGTTCTTC.